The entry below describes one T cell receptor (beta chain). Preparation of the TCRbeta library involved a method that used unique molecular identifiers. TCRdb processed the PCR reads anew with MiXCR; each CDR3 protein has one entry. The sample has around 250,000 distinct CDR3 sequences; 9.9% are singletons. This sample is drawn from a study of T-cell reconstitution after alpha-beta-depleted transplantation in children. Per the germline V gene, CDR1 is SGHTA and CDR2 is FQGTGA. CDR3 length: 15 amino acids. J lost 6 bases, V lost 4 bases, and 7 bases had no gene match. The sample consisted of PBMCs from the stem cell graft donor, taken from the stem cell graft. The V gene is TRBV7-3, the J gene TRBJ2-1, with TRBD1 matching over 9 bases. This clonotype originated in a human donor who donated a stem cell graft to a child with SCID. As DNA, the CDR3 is TGTGCCAGCAGCTGGGGACAGGGAACTGCCAATGAGCAGTTCTTC. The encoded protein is CASSWGQGTANEQFF.